These T cell receptor beta chains were read from a single sample in a study of blood T cell repertoires in COVID-19. The repertoire was sequenced with immunoSEQ multiplex PCR; TCRdb's copy has only in-frame clones and lacks some. The table shows roughly 300,000 clones, with about nine tenths occurring only once. Sequencing was performed on peripheral blood. The receptors here all came from a woman aged 25 to 45 with COVID-19, enrolled during active disease. The CDR3 runs from the conserved cysteine through the conserved F or W. Fields, in order: clone size, J gene, D gene, V gene, CDR3 length, CDR3 protein, CDR3 DNA. The D gene is left open where the match is weak. Clone size appears in some rows only: once, few, many, or a class for an expanded clone.

clone_size: -; j_call: TRBJ2-7; d_call: TRBD2; v_call: TRBV27; cdr3_length: 15; cdr3_aa: CASSLSGGGSYEQYF; cdr3_nt: TGTGCCAGCAGTTTATCCGGCGGGGGGTCCTACGAGCAGTACTTC
clone_size: -; j_call: TRBJ2-1; d_call: TRBD1; v_call: TRBV7-9; cdr3_length: 15; cdr3_aa: CASSLRDRTYNEQFF; cdr3_nt: TGTGCCAGCAGCCTCCGGGACAGGACGTACAATGAGCAGTTCTTC
clone_size: -; j_call: TRBJ2-1; d_call: -; v_call: TRBV13; cdr3_length: 14; cdr3_aa: CASSLAGEDNEQFF; cdr3_nt: TGTGCCAGCAGCTTAGCGGGGGAGGACAATGAGCAGTTCTTC
clone_size: -; j_call: TRBJ2-3; d_call: TRBD2; v_call: TRBV6-4; cdr3_length: 16; cdr3_aa: CASRATPSGVGDTQYF; cdr3_nt: TGTGCCAGCAGAGCCACACCCAGCGGGGTCGGAGATACGCAGTATTTT
clone_size: -; j_call: TRBJ1-1; d_call: -; v_call: TRBV7-9; cdr3_length: 13; cdr3_aa: CASSSPTAREAFF; cdr3_nt: TGTGCCAGCAGCTCCCCCACAGCCCGTGAAGCTTTCTTT
clone_size: -; j_call: TRBJ1-1; d_call: -; v_call: TRBV9; cdr3_length: 13; cdr3_aa: CASRREVNTEAFF; cdr3_nt: TGTGCCAGCAGGCGGGAGGTGAACACTGAAGCTTTCTTT
clone_size: -; j_call: TRBJ2-7; d_call: TRBD2; v_call: TRBV27; cdr3_length: 14; cdr3_aa: CASSPISGGYEQYF; cdr3_nt: TGTGCCAGCAGTCCCATTAGCGGGGGGTACGAGCAGTACTTC
clone_size: -; j_call: TRBJ2-2; d_call: -; v_call: TRBV4-1; cdr3_length: 12; cdr3_aa: CASSQGSGELFF; cdr3_nt: TGCGCCAGCAGCCAGGGCTCAGGGGAGCTGTTTTTT
clone_size: -; j_call: TRBJ2-1; d_call: -; v_call: TRBV5-1; cdr3_length: 16; cdr3_aa: CASSPTQGYVYNEQFF; cdr3_nt: TGCGCCAGCAGCCCTACACAGGGCTATGTCTACAATGAGCAGTTCTTC
clone_size: -; j_call: TRBJ2-1; d_call: TRBD2; v_call: TRBV24-1; cdr3_length: 15; cdr3_aa: CATTAPAGAGYEQFF; cdr3_nt: TGTGCCACCACAGCCCCAGCGGGGGCCGGGTATGAGCAGTTCTTC
clone_size: -; j_call: TRBJ1-2; d_call: -; v_call: TRBV5-6; cdr3_length: 16; cdr3_aa: CASSSSEGVWVYGYTF; cdr3_nt: TGTGCCAGCAGCTCGTCGGAAGGGGTATGGGTTTATGGCTACACCTTC
clone_size: -; j_call: TRBJ2-1; d_call: TRBD2; v_call: TRBV6-5; cdr3_length: 14; cdr3_aa: CASSQRTSEDEQFF; cdr3_nt: TGTGCCAGCAGTCAGCGGACTAGCGAGGATGAGCAGTTCTTC
clone_size: once; j_call: TRBJ2-1; d_call: -; v_call: TRBV18; cdr3_length: 15; cdr3_aa: CASSPWWVEYNEQFF; cdr3_nt: TGTGCCAGCTCACCGTGGTGGGTGGAGTACAATGAGCAGTTCTTC
clone_size: -; j_call: TRBJ2-3; d_call: TRBD2; v_call: TRBV30; cdr3_length: 15; cdr3_aa: CAWSPGLAVTDTQYF; cdr3_nt: TGTGCCTGGAGCCCGGGACTAGCGGTCACAGATACGCAGTATTTT
clone_size: -; j_call: TRBJ2-1; d_call: TRBD2; v_call: TRBV28; cdr3_length: 17; cdr3_aa: CASSFPSGGSSYNEQFF; cdr3_nt: TGTGCCAGCAGTTTCCCAAGCGGGGGGAGCTCCTACAATGAGCAGTTCTTC
clone_size: once; j_call: TRBJ2-3; d_call: TRBD2; v_call: TRBV5-1; cdr3_length: 15; cdr3_aa: CASRHSGGDTDTQYF; cdr3_nt: TGCGCCAGCAGACACAGCGGGGGGGACACAGATACGCAGTATTTT
clone_size: -; j_call: TRBJ2-1; d_call: -; v_call: TRBV5-6; cdr3_length: 14; cdr3_aa: CASSLTGNYNEQFF; cdr3_nt: TGTGCCAGCAGCTTGACGGGAAACTACAATGAGCAGTTCTTC